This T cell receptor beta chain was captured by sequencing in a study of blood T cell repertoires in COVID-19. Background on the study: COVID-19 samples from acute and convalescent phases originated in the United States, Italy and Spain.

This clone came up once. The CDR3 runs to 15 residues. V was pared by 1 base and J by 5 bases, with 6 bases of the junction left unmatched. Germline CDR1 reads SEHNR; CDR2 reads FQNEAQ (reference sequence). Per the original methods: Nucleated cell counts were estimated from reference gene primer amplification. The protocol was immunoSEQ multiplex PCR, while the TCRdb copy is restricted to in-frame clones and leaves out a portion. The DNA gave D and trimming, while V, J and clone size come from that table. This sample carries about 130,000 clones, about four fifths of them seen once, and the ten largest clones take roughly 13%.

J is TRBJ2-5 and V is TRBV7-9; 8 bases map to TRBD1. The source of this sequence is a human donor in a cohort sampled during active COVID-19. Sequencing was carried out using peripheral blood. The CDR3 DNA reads TGTGCCAGCAGCTTAGTTACAGGGGACAGGGAGACCCAGTACTTC. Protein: CASSLVTGDRETQYF.